The 20 T cell receptor beta chains in this list originate from one sample, sequenced in a study of naive and memory T cell subsets. For blood and skin samples, reverse transcription used TCR alpha and beta constant primers. MiXCR, run by TCRdb on the UMI-ligation and nested PCR reads, gives a single entry per CDR3 protein. The table includes 15,000 to 20,000 distinct CDR3 sequences, roughly 9.8% detected once. Treatment given: skin biopsy from PPD injection site in Mantoux-positive individual. Cells were not sorted; total RNA input targeted roughly 1 to 1000 ng. The sequencing used skin, collected from a tuberculin skin test site. Receptors originate from an adult in good health.

By sample fraction, this clonotype is medium-sized (0.01 to 0.1%). The chain couples TRBV24-1 to TRBJ2-2; TRBD1 might be the D (5 bases). From germline, CDR1 is KGHDR and CDR2 SFDVKD. V shed 5 bases and J shed 6 bases, with 9 bases lying between them. CDR3 length equals 13 residues. CDR3 sequence reads: CATSARVAGELFF. DNA for the CDR3: TGTGCCACCAGTGCCAGGGTAGCCGGGGAGCTGTTTTTT.

This clonotype occurred many times. The chain carries TRBV18 and TRBJ2-7; D uncertain. The CDR3 sequence is 13 residues long. Germline-derived CDR1 and CDR2 are KGHSH and LQKENI. Trimming left V 6 bases short and J 0 bases short, with 9 bases between. CDR3 DNA sequence: TGTGCCAGCTCTAGTGATGACTCCTACGAGCAGTACTTC. This gives the protein CASSSDDSYEQYF. The complete variable domain, with remaining parts taken from reference TRBV18 and TRBJ2-7, reads NAGVMQNPRHLVRRRGQEARLRCSPMKGHSHVYWYRQLPEEGLKFMVYLQKENIIDESGMPKERFSAEFPKEGPSILRIQQVVRGDSAAYFCASSSDDSYEQYFGPGTRLTVT.

The genes are TRBV25-1 and TRBJ2-1; 10 nucleotides agree with TRBD2. V trimming: 4 bases; J trimming: 8 bases; junction bases outside the gene matches: 5. This CDR3 region has 14 residues. Germline V lookup: CDR1 MGHDK, CDR2 SYGVNS. The CDR3 bases are TGTGCCAGCAGTGGTTCTAGCGGGAGACATGAGCAGTTCTTC. Translating it yields CASSGSSGRHEQFF.

This clonotype was seen repeatedly, ten times or more. The chain carries TRBV6-5 and TRBJ1-5; D possibly corresponds to TRBD1 (5 bases). V was cut by 5 bases and J by 1 base, with 12 bases left in between. Germline assignment: CDR1 MNHEY and CDR2 SVGAGI. The CDR3 consists of 15 residues. DNA for the CDR3: TGTGCCAGCAGTGTTTATTGGGGGAGCAATCAGCCCCAGCATTTT. Protein sequence: CASSVYWGSNQPQHF.

This clonotype was counted a few times. The chain has TRBV2 and TRBJ2-2, with D perhaps matching TRBD2 (5 bases). Looked up from germline, CDR1 is SNHLY and CDR2 is FYNNEI. Between the trimmed V and J ends, which lost 9 bases and 0 bases, there was a span of 11 bases. CDR3 length: 14 residues. The CDR3 region is CARTNPANTGELFF. The CDR3 bases are TGTGCCAGGACTAACCCCGCGAACACCGGGGAGCTGTTTTTT. The full variable domain, its missing parts supplied by reference TRBV2 and TRBJ2-2, is EPEVTQTPSHQVTQMGQEVILRCVPISNHLYFYWYRQILGQKVEFLVSFYNNEISEKSEIFDDQFSVERPDGSNFTLKIRSTKLEDSAMYFCARTNPANTGELFFGEGSRLTVL.

Relative to its sample, this clonotype is medium-sized (0.01 to 0.1%). CDR3 coding DNA: TGTGCCAGCAGTTATCGGGACTTGCCCTACAATGAGCAGTTCTTC. It codes for CASSYRDLPYNEQFF. The rearrangement links TRBV27 to TRBJ2-1, with D possibly TRBD2 on 6 matching bases. The CDR3 has 15 amino acids. The V and J ends lost 4 bases and 2 bases respectively, with 12 bases between them. The V gene's germline CDR1 is MNHEY and CDR2 SMNVEV (reference sequence).

The genes are TRBV7-2 and TRBJ2-3, with no clear D. Per the germline V gene, CDR1 is SGHTA and CDR2 is FQGNSA. The V end lost 6 bases, the J end lost 2 bases, and 6 bases lay between the germline ends. The CDR3 consists of 12 residues. The DNA of the CDR3 is TGTGCCAGCAGTCCAACCACAGATACGCAGTATTTT. Translated: CASSPTTDTQYF.

This clonotype has a count of ten or more. This chain connects TRBV3-1 to TRBJ2-1; D is undetermined. V shed 2 bases and J shed 8 bases, with 7 bases lying between them. Germline CDR1 is LGHDT and CDR2 is YNNKEL (reference sequence). The length of the CDR3 is 12 residues. The CDR3 loop reads CASSQYLHEQFF. The CDR3, as DNA: TGTGCCAGCAGCCAATATCTGCATGAGCAGTTCTTC.

On this clonotype: A single base separates this from a much larger clone, so it may be a read error. The CDR3: CASSQQEGTQYF. Here the CDR3 DNA reads TGTGCCAGCAGCCAGCAAGAAGGGACCCAGTACTTC. The chain employs TRBV11-2 and TRBJ2-5; D not resolved. The germline gives CDR1 SGHAT, CDR2 FQNNGV. V was shortened by 5 bases and J by 7 bases, with 11 bases between the two germline ends. This CDR3 comprises 12 residues.

Many counts were recorded for this clonotype. The CDR3 DNA is TGTGCCAGCAGTCTCTCCGGGGGCACCGGAACCTACGAGCAGTACTTC. This codes for CASSLSGGTGTYEQYF. The rearrangement joins TRBV6-2 or TRBV6-3 to TRBJ2-7, with D possibly called TRBD1 or TRBD2 (6 bases each). The ends were cut back, 5 bases at V and 2 bases at J, with 19 bases in the middle. The CDR3 spans 16 residues. The germline V gene has CDR1 MNHEY and CDR2 SVGEGT.

This clonotype appeared a few times. The rearrangement uses TRBV5-1 and TRBJ2-5; D gene ambiguous. Trimming left V 0 bases short and J 0 bases short, with 3 bases between. The CDR3 contains 13 residues. CDR1 SGHRS and CDR2 YFSETQ come from the germline V gene. The CDR3 here is CASSLEYQETQYF. The CDR3 nucleotides are TGCGCCAGCAGCTTGGAGTACCAAGAGACCCAGTACTTC.

This clonotype is medium-sized within its sample. J is TRBJ2-2 and V is TRBV20-1; 10 bases are a match to TRBD2. The trim removed 5 bases at V and 0 bases at J, leaving 12 bases unmatched. The germline gives CDR1 DFQATT, CDR2 SNEGSKA (reference sequence). This CDR3 comprises 18 residues. Here the CDR3 DNA reads TGCAGTGCTCCTTACCCGGGGACTAGCGTCGCGAACACCGGGGAGCTGTTTTTT. It specifies CSAPYPGTSVANTGELFF.

Ten or more counts support this clonotype. The chain is built from TRBV20-1 and TRBJ2-1; D gene ambiguous. The CDR3 covers 12 residues. Germline values: CDR1 DFQATT, CDR2 SNEGSKA (reference sequence). Trimming shortened V by 5 bases and J by 13 bases, and 18 bases separated the two germline ends. In DNA, the CDR3 is TGCAGTGCTCCCCTTGCTCGGAGCAGTCAGTTCTTC. This codes for CSAPLARSSQFF.

The sample holds many counts of this clonotype. In nucleotides, the CDR3 is TGTGCCAACTCGGACAGCACAGATACGCAGTATTTT. Its translation: CANSDSTDTQYF. The chain links TRBV28 to TRBJ2-3; D gene uncertain. Germline CDR1 reads MDHEN; CDR2 reads SYDVKM. V lost 10 bases and J 0 bases, leaving 8 bases between the germline ends. This CDR3 has 12 residues.

Here the CDR3 reads CASSLAAGGNSPLHF. Written as DNA, the CDR3 is TGTGCCAGCAGCTTAGCGGCCGGGGGGAATTCACCCCTCCACTTT. The V gene is TRBV7-2, the J gene TRBJ1-6; D possibly corresponds to TRBD1 (5 bases). Trimming took off 0 bases at V and 7 bases at J, with 10 bases between the two ends. Germline-derived CDR1 and CDR2 are SGHTA and FQGNSA. The CDR3 length is 15 residues.

In its sample, this clonotype is medium-sized. The chain is built from TRBV13 and TRBJ1-5; D gene unclear. The CDR3 extends over 12 amino acids. V shed 1 base and J shed 6 bases, with 4 bases lying between them. The germline V gene encodes CDR1 PRHDT and CDR2 FYEKMQ (reference sequence). The chain's CDR3 is CASSLEGQPQHF. The CDR3 DNA sequence: TGTGCCAGCAGCTTAGAAGGTCAGCCCCAGCATTTT.

This clonotype has only a few counts. V is TRBV7-6 and J is TRBJ1-1; TRBD1 might be the D (5 bases). V was trimmed by 5 bases and J by 2 bases, leaving 6 bases between them. The CDR3 has 12 amino acids. The germline gives CDR1 SGHVS, CDR2 FNYEAQ. The CDR3 DNA is TGTGCCAGCAGCCAGGGCAACACTGAAGCTTTCTTT. It codes for CASSQGNTEAFF.

Within the sample, this clonotype is medium-sized. This chain joins TRBV7-2 and TRBJ2-7; D unresolved. The CDR3 totals 13 residues. Trimming cost V 5 bases and J 2 bases, with 10 bases left between them. Germline V gives CDR1 SGHTA, CDR2 FQGNSA. As DNA, the CDR3 is TGTGCCAGCAGCCGATCTTGGGCCTACGAGCAGTACTTC. It is translated as CASSRSWAYEQYF.

The chain links TRBV27 to TRBJ1-1; 8 nucleotides agree with TRBD1. This CDR3 contains 14 residues. The junction had 10 bases not matched to a gene; V was cut back by 2 bases and J by 11 bases. Germline-derived CDR1 and CDR2 are MNHEY and SMNVEV (reference sequence). The CDR3 is CASSLGQGGSEAFF. The CDR3 DNA sequence: TGTGCCAGCAGTTTAGGACAGGGCGGAAGTGAGGCTTTCTTT.

This clonotype was observed many times. The CDR3 coding sequence is TGCGCCAGCAGCTCCGACGGGCGCCTAGCGGACAGCTACAATGAGCAGTTCTTC. This codes for CASSSDGRLADSYNEQFF. The chain carries TRBV4-1 and TRBJ2-1, with D possibly TRBD2 on 7 matching bases. Germline lookup yields CDR1 MGHRA and CDR2 YSYEKL. V shed 5 bases and J shed 3 bases, with 23 bases lying between them. This CDR3 region has 18 residues.